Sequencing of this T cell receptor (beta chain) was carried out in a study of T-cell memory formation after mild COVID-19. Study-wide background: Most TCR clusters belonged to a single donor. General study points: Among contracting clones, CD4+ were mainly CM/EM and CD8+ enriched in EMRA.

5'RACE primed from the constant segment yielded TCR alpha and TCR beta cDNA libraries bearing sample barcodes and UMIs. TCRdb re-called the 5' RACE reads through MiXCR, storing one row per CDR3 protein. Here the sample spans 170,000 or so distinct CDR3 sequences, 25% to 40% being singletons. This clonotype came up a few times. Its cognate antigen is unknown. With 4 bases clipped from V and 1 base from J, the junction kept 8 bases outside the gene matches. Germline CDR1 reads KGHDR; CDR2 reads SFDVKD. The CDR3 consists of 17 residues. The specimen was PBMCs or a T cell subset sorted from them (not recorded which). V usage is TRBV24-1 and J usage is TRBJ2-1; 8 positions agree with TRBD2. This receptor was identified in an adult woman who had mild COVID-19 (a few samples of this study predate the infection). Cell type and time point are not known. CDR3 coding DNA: TGTGCCACCAGTGAGGTTAGCGGGATTGGTTCCTACAATGAGCAGTTCTTC. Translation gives CATSEVSGIGSYNEQFF.